One TCR beta chain is described in this entry. Some clones are missing from TCRdb's copy, which holds only in-frame ones; the method was immunoSEQ multiplex PCR. The sample includes about 41,000 clones, approximately 90% seen only once; the top ten take under 0.8%. This sample was included in a study of T cell changes during pregnancy in multiple sclerosis. Sequenced here: CD4+ T cells from peripheral blood mononuclear cells, sampled in the first trimester of pregnancy. This sequence originates from a female donor with multiple sclerosis, enrolled in a pregnancy study.

The CDR3 DNA reads as TGCGCCAGCAGCCAAGATGCAGAGGTTCAGCCCCAGCATTTT. Amino acids: CASSQDAEVQPQHF. The V and J genes are TRBV4-3 and TRBJ1-5; D remains ambiguous. Germline V gives CDR1 LGHNA, CDR2 YSLEER. V was shortened by 0 bases and J by 6 bases, with 9 bases between the two germline ends. The CDR3 runs to 14 residues.